This TCR beta chain emerged from a study of T cell responses to AZD1222 COVID-19 vaccine. Findings of the study overall: Recipients of two AZD1222 doses showed rising Spike-specific TCR breadth and depth. Reportedly, close to half of spike-specific TCRs are directed against unmutated variant regions. Only a handful of AZD1222 recipients, more than five in all, had baseline seropositivity.

As for this clone: As yet, its antigen is unknown.

Profiling relied on immunoSEQ multiplex PCR, and the TCRdb table lists in-frame clones only, not all of them. The table shows under 150,000 clones, with 80% to 90% occurring only once. The germline V gene has CDR1 SGHNT and CDR2 YYREEE (reference sequence). The CDR3 has 17 amino acids. The V end lost 2 bases, the J end lost 7 bases, and 22 bases lay between the germline ends. J is TRBJ2-1 and V is TRBV5-4; tentatively, D is TRBD2 (6 bases). The sequence came from an adult in good health. Material: peripheral blood, obtained on day 0 of AZD1222 vaccination. The CDR3 region is CASSLWGTAGLTNEQFF. The CDR3 DNA is TGTGCCAGCAGCTTATGGGGTACCGCGGGGCTGACTAATGAGCAGTTCTTC.